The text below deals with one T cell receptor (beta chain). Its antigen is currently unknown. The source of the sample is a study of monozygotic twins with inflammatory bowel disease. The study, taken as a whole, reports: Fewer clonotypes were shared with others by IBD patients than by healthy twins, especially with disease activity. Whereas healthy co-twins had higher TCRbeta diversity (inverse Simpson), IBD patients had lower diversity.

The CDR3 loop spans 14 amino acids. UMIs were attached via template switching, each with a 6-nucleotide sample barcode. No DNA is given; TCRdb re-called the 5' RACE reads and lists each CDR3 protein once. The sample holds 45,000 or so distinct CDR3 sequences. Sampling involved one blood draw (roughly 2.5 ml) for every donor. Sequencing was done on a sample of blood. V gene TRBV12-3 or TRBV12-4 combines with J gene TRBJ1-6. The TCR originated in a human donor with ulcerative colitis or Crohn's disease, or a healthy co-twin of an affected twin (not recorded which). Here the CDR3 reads CASSFSSYNSPLHF.